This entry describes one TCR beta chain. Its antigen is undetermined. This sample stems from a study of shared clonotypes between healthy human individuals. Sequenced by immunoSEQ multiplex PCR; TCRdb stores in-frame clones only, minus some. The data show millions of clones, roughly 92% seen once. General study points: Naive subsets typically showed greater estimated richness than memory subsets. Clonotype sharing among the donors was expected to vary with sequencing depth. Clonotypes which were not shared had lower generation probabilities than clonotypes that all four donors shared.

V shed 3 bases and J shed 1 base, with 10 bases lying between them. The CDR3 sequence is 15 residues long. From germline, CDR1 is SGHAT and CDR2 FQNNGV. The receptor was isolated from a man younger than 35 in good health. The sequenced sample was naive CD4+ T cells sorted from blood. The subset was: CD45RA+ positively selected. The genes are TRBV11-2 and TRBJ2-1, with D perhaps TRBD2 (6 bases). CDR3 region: CASSFGGASYNEQFF. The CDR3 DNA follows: TGTGCCAGCAGCTTTGGCGGGGCGTCCTACAATGAGCAGTTCTTC.